This T cell receptor beta chain was sequenced for a study of control samples from healthy donors and cancer patients. The protocol was immunoSEQ multiplex PCR, while the TCRdb copy is restricted to in-frame clones and leaves out a portion. The data contain 150,000 to 200,000 clones, roughly 91% of them singletons. This CDR3 has 14 amino acids. Germline lookup yields CDR1 SGHNT and CDR2 YYREEE (reference sequence). Trimming took 1 base from V and 12 from J, leaving 14 bases between them. This chain links TRBV5-4 with TRBJ1-6; maybe TRBD1 (5 bases). Material for sequencing was blood. The clonotype originates from a man aged 18 to 35 in good health. In DNA, the CDR3 is TGTGCCAGCAGCTTGAGTTCGGGGGAGCGACCCCTCCACTTT. This codes for CASSLSSGERPLHF.